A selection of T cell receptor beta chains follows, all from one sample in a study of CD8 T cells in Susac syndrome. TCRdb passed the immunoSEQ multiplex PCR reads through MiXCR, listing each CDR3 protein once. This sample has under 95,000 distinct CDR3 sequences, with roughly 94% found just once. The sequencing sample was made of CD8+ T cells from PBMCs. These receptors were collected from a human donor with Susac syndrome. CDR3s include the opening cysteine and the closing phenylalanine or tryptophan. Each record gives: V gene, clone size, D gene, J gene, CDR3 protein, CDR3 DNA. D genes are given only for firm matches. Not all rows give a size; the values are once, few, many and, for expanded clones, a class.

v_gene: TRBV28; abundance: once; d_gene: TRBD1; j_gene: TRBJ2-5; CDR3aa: CASKRQGIETQYF; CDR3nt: TGTGCCAGCAAAAGACAGGGAATCGAGACCCAGTACTTC
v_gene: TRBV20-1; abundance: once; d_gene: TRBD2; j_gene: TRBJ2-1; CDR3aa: CSARDYDQREAPSYNEQFF; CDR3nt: TGCAGTGCTAGAGATTATGACCAGCGGGAGGCCCCTTCCTACAATGAGCAGTTCTTC
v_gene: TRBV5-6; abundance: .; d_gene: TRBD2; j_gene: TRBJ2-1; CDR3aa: CASLGRGNEQFF; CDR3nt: TGTGCCAGCCTGGGGAGGGGCAATGAGCAGTTCTTC
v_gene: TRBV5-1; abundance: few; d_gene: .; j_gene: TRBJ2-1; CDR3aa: CASSTTGTPSYNEQFF; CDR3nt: TGCGCCAGCAGCACCACCGGGACGCCTTCCTACAATGAGCAGTTCTTC
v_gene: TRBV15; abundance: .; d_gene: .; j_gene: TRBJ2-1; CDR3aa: CATSRTRAPESNEQFF; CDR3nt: TGTGCCACCAGCAGGACTCGTGCCCCAGAGTCCAATGAGCAGTTCTTC
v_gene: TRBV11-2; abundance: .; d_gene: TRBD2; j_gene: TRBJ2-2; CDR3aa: CASSSSLAGGQDGELFF; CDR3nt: TGTGCCAGCAGCTCATCTTTGGCGGGAGGCCAGGACGGGGAGCTGTTTTTT
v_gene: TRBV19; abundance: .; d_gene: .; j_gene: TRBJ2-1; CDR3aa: CASKLDIFSYNEQFF; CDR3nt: TGTGCCAGTAAACTGGACATTTTCTCCTACAATGAGCAGTTCTTC
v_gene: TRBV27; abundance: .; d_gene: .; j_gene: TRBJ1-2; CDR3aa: CASSFDPRIGDGYTF; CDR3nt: TGTGCCAGCAGTTTCGACCCCCGGATAGGGGACGGCTACACCTTC
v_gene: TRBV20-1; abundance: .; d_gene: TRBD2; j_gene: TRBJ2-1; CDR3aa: CSAILADSYNEQFF; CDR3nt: TGCAGTGCTATACTAGCGGACTCATACAATGAGCAGTTCTTC
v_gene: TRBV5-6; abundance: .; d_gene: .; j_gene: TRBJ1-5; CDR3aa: CASSFGGPTSRNQPQHF; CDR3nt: TGTGCCAGCAGCTTTGGGGGACCGACTAGCAGGAATCAGCCCCAGCATTTT
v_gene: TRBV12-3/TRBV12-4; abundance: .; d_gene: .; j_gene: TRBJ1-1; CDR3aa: CASSTGPVTEAFF; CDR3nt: TGTGCCAGCAGTACAGGGCCGGTCACTGAAGCTTTCTTT
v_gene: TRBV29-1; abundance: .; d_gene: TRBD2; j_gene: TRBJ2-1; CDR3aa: CSVEDGLESDNEQFF; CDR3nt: TGCAGCGTTGAAGACGGACTAGAATCGGACAATGAGCAGTTCTTC
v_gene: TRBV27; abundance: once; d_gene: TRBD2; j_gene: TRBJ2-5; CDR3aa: CASSLAGTSAGETQYF; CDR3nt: TGTGCCAGCAGTTTAGCCGGGACTAGCGCTGGAGAGACCCAGTACTTC
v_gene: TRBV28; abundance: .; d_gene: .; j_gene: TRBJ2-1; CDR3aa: CASSLGLENEQFF; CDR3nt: TGTGCCAGCAGTTTGGGTCTCGAGAATGAGCAGTTCTTC
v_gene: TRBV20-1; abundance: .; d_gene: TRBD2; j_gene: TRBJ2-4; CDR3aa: CSAQTSLWGENIQYF; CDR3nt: TGCAGTGCTCAGACTAGCCTGTGGGGCGAAAACATTCAGTACTTC
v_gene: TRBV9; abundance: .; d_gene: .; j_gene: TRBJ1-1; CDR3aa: CASSHPQGIMNTEAFF; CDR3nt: TGTGCCAGCAGCCACCCCCAGGGAATCATGAACACTGAAGCTTTCTTT
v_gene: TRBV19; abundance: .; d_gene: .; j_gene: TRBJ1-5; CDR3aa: CASSIQGTAQPQHF; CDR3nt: TGTGCCAGTAGTATCCAGGGGACGGCTCAGCCCCAGCATTTT
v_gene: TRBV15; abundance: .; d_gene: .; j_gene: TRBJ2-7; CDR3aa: CATSRGTYEQYF; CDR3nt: TGTGCCACCAGCAGAGGCACCTACGAGCAGTACTTC